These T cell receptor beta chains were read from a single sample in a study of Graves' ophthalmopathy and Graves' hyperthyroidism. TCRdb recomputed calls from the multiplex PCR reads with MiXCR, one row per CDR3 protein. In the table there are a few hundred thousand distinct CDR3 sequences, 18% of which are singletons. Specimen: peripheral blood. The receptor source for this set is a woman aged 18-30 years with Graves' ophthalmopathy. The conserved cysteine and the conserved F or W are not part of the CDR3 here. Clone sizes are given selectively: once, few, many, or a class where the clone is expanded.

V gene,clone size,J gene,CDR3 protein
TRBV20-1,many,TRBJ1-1,SAGRQNTEAF
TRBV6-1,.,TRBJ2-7,ASSEIPSGGTYEQY
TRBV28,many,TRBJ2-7,ASKGFRASYEQY
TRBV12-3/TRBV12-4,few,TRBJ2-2,ASSLSPGGAGELF
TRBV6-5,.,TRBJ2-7,ASSYDRESEQY
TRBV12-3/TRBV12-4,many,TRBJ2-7,ASSLRAGIGYEQY
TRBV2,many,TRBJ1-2,ASSEERESGYT
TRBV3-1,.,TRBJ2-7,ASSQEGQGAVTEQY
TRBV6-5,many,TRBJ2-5,ASSYTTSGQETQY
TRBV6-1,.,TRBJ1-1,ASIVGGTNTEAF
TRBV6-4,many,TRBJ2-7,ASRETLQNTKTYEQY
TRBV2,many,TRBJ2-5,ASRDLNQETQY
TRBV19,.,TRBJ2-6,ASSSSGRTLVGANVLT
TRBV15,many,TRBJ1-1,ATSRARGMGTEAF
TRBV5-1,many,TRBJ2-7,ASSFIPQGYEQY
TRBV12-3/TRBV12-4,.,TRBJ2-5,ASSLGGLGQETQY
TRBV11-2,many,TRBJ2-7,ASSLDFPGTGGYEQY
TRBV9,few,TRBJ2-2,ASSASRVLVNSGELF
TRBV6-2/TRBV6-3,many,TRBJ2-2,ASSYSIESAGGPAGELL
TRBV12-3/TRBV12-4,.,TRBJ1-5,ASSPRSGSNQPQH
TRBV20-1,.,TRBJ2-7,SAGTSGSIYEQY
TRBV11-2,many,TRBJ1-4,ASSFLVGNEKLF
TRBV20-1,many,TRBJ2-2,SASGGQGTGGELF
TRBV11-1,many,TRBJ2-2,ASDESTGELF
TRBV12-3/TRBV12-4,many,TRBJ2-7,ASSPQANEQY
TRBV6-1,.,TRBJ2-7,ASSQVGQGGEQY
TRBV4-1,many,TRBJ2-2,ASSQEEGGYTGELF
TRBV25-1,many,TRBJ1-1,ASSELPPSTGRGTEAF
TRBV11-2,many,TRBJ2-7,ASSFRGSRSGYSYEQY
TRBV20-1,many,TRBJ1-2,SAPPPGQGEYGYT
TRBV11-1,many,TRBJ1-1,ASSSPAVMNTEAF
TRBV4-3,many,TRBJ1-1,ASSQEGQGNTEAF
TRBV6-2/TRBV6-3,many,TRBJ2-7,ASRGTTNYEQY
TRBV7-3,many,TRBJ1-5,ASSLDGANQPQH
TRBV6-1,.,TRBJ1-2,ASRGGQGVQAGYT
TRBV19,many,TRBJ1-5,ASRDRGPGQPQH
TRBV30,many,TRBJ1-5,AWSVELGANQPQH
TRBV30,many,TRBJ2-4,AWNRGGGRNIQY
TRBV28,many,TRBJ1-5,ASSFKAGGSSNQPQH
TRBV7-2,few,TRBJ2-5,ASSLAGFQETQY
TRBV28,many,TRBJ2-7,ASSFHGQGREQY
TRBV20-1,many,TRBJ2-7,SARDPWGPAGEQY
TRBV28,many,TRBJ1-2,ASSPGQGAFNYGYT
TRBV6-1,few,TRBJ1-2,ASGQGAAGYT
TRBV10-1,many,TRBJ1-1,ASSDHRGGNTEAF
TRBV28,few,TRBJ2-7,ASTKGYRYEQY
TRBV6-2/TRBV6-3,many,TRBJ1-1,ANSLGRGHTEAF
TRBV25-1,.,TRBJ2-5,ASSLSRTGPPGGRETQY